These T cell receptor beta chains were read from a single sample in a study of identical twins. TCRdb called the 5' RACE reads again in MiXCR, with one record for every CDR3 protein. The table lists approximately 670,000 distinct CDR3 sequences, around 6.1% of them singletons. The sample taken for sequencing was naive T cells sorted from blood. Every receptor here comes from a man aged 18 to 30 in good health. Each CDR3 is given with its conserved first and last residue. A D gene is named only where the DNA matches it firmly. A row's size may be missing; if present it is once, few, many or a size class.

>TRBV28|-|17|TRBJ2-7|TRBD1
TGTGCCAGCCCCCCCGGGACAGGGAGAGTTGGCTCCTACGAGCAGTACTTC
CASPPGTGRVGSYEQYF
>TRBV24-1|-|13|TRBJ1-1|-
TGTGCCACCAGTGAAGCAATGGACACTGAAGCTTTCTTT
CATSEAMDTEAFF
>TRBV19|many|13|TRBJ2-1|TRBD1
TGTGCCAGTAGTCCAGGGGGCACCAATGAGCAGTTCTTC
CASSPGGTNEQFF
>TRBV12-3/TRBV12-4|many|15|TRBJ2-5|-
TGTGCCAGCAACCCTTTGGGTGCGGGGCTAGAGACCCAGTACTTC
CASNPLGAGLETQYF
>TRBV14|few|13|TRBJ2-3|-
TGTGCCAGCAGCCCGACAGACCCCGATACGCAGTATTTT
CASSPTDPDTQYF
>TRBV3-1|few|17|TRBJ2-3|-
TGTGCCAGCAGCCAAGCTTTCATCGGCAGTGGAGGAGATACGCAGTATTTT
CASSQAFIGSGGDTQYF
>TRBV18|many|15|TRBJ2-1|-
TGTGCCAGCTCACCCGAGAGGAAGTCCCTGGATGAGCAGTTCTTC
CASSPERKSLDEQFF
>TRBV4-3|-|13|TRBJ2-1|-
TGCGCCAGTGGAACGGACTACACCAATGAGCAGTTCTTC
CASGTDYTNEQFF
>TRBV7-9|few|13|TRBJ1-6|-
TGTGCCAGCAGCTCTGATTGGAATTCACCCCTCCACTTT
CASSSDWNSPLHF
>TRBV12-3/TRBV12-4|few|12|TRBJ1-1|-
TGTGCCAGCAGTTTAGCAGGCAAGAAGGCTTTCTTT
CASSLAGKKAFF